This TCR beta chain was identified in a study of beta chain features in type 1 diabetes. Overall study context: Regarding age, gender and cell yields, patients proved similar to healthy donors. Examination covered around 98 million sorted cells spanning all samples.

cDNA synthesis used the whole RNA isolate, giving expressed TCRB sequences. Produced via immunoSEQ multiplex PCR; TCRdb's table is partial and in-frame only. The sample consists of under 150,000 clones, 6.9% of them appearing once. This clone was counted between two and nine times. Its cognate antigen is unknown. Study observations and caveats: The study left unresolved whether HLA type influences TCRB rearrangement.

V shed 4 bases and J shed 4 bases, with 17 bases lying between them. The CDR3 contains 15 residues. Germline assignment: CDR1 SGHRS and CDR2 YFSETQ. Stem cell-like memory, regulatory, central memory and naive CD4+ cells were sorted via CD45RO/CCR7/CD25/CD127/CD95/CD27. The sequence was obtained from a woman aged 30 to 39 in good health. The genes are TRBV5-1 and TRBJ2-5; no reliable D call. Sequenced: central memory CD4+ T cells from blood. The CDR3 coding sequence is TGCGCCAGCAGCGACCCCGCCCGGGTAGCAGAGACCCAGTACTTC. Protein: CASSDPARVAETQYF.